Presented here are 11 T cell receptor beta chains from one specimen sequenced in a study of patients and donors after allogeneic stem cell transplantation. TCRdb reanalysed the RT-PCR reads using MiXCR and keeps one entry per CDR3 protein. Among about a million distinct CDR3 sequences listed, under 20% were seen once. Input material: blood, either unsorted or a sorted T cell fraction (not recorded which). Receptors were obtained from a human donor who was either an allogeneic HSCT recipient or a stem cell or donor lymphocyte infusion donor (not recorded which). It is not recorded whose cells these are; they may come from a transplant donor.

The table lists this clonotype with many counts. The chain is built from TRBV5-1 and TRBJ1-5, with D perhaps matching TRBD1 (5 bases). From germline, CDR1 is SGHRS and CDR2 YFSETQ. This CDR3 comprises 14 residues. With 0 bases removed from V and 6 bases from J, the gap between germline ends came to 10 bases. CDR3 coding DNA: TGCGCCAGCAGCTTGGATACTCAGGGTCAGCCCCAGCATTTT. Its translation is CASSLDTQGQPQHF.

This chain links TRBV7-2 with TRBJ1-1, with D perhaps matching TRBD1 (6 bases). The V end was cut by 1 base, the J end by 3 bases, with 12 bases between. Germline values: CDR1 SGHTA, CDR2 FQGNSA. This CDR3 has 15 amino acids. CDR3 sequence (DNA): TGTGCCAGCAGCTTAGAGGACAGTGTGTACACTGAAGCTTTCTTT. This gives the protein CASSLEDSVYTEAFF.

The chain employs TRBV14 and TRBJ2-3; D may be TRBD2 (5 bases). Trimming cost V 1 base and J 3 bases, with 11 bases left between them. Germline assignment: CDR1 SGHDN and CDR2 FVKESK. The CDR3 is made up of 15 amino acids. The CDR3 coding sequence is TGTGCCAGCAGCCAAGCGAGGCGGGTTACAGATACGCAGTATTTT. Translation: CASSQARRVTDTQYF.

This clonotype came up a few times. V and J are TRBV10-3 and TRBJ2-2; D remains unclear. The germline V and J ends were trimmed by 3 bases and 4 bases, with 12 bases remaining between them. CDR1 and CDR2 (germline): ENHRY, SYGVKD. The length of the CDR3 is 15 residues. CDR3 DNA sequence: TGTGCCATCAGTGACGAGCTACTAACCACCGGGGAGCTGTTTTTT. Protein: CAISDELLTTGELFF.

This clonotype was counted between two and nine times. The chain carries TRBV4-3 and TRBJ2-5; D is undetermined. This CDR3 contains 15 residues. V was pared by 0 bases and J by 5 bases, with 13 bases between. Germline CDR1 LGHNA, CDR2 YSLEER. The CDR3 sequence: CASSQDLSPRETQYF. CDR3 DNA: TGCGCCAGCAGCCAAGATCTTAGCCCCCGGGAGACCCAGTACTTC.

The V gene is TRBV20-1, the J gene TRBJ2-1; tentative D call: TRBD1 (5 bases). Germline values: CDR1 DFQATT, CDR2 SNEGSKA (reference sequence). This CDR3 is built from 13 residues. With 6 bases removed from V and 3 bases from J, the gap between germline ends came to 12 bases. The chain's CDR3 is CSADSHLYNEQFF. The CDR3 bases are TGCAGTGCCGACAGCCACCTCTACAATGAGCAGTTCTTC.

This chain links TRBV20-1 with TRBJ1-4; D is unresolved. The CDR3 sequence is 15 residues long. Trimming removed 0 bases at V and 6 bases at J, with 14 bases between. Germline CDR1 reads DFQATT; CDR2 reads SNEGSKA (reference sequence). DNA for the CDR3: TGCAGTGCTAGAGATCTAGGCCAGTCATATGAAAAACTGTTTTTT. Translation: CSARDLGQSYEKLFF.

CDR3 DNA: TGCGCCAGCAGCCAAGGGACAGGGGTCCAAGAGACCCAGTACTTC. It yields the protein CASSQGTGVQETQYF. This sequence joins TRBV4-3 and TRBJ2-5, with TRBD1 matching 9 bases. The CDR3 runs to 15 residues. The junction had 1 base not matched to a gene; V was cut back by 1 base and J by 1 base. Germline V lookup: CDR1 LGHNA, CDR2 YSLEER.

This clonotype was seen many times. A junction boundary mismatches the germline segment, possibly from a read error. The gene calls are TRBV5-1 and TRBJ2-2; 8 bases align to TRBD1. The CDR3 contains 14 residues. The germline V gene has CDR1 SGHRS and CDR2 YFSETQ. The CDR3 reads CTSSLDRAAGELFF. DNA of the CDR3: TGCACCAGCAGTTTGGACAGGGCAGCCGGGGAGCTGTTTTTT. The entire variable domain, with the rest obtained from reference TRBV5-1 and TRBJ2-2, is as follows: KAGVTQTPRYLIKTRGQQVTLSCSPISGHRSVSWYQQTPGQGLQFLFEYFSETQRNKGNFPGRFSGRQFSNSRSEMNVSTLELGDSALYLCTSSLDRAAGELFFGEGSRLTVL.

This chain joins TRBV29-1 and TRBJ1-1; 7 nucleotides line up with TRBD1. Unmatched junction bases numbered 13, after V lost 5 bases and J lost 1 base. This CDR3 is 16 amino acids long. Germline CDR1 SQVTM, CDR2 ANQGSEA. Written as DNA, the CDR3 is TGCAGCGTTCTCGGACAGGCTAATTCCAAGAACACTGAAGCTTTCTTT. The encoded protein is CSVLGQANSKNTEAFF.

The chain uses TRBV3-1 and TRBJ1-2; 8 bases match TRBD1. Looked up from germline, CDR1 is LGHDT and CDR2 is YNNKEL (reference sequence). V lost 4 bases to trimming and J lost 3 bases; unmatched junction nucleotides: 4. The CDR3 consists of 14 residues. CDR3 amino acids: CASSRSGGDYGYTF. CDR3 nucleotide sequence: TGTGCCAGCAGCCGCTCAGGGGGCGACTATGGCTACACCTTC. Full variable domain (rest looked up from reference TRBV3-1 and TRBJ1-2): DTAVSQTPKYLVTQMGNDKSIKCEQNLGHDTMYWYKQDSKKFLKIMFSYNNKELIINETVPNRFSPKSPDKAHLNLHINSLELGDSAVYFCASSRSGGDYGYTFGSGTRLTVV.